This TCR beta chain was identified in a study of beta chain features in type 1 diabetes. One heparinised draw of blood, averaging around 120 mL, came from each donor. V was clipped by 2 bases and J by 9 bases, with 23 bases between them. The germline V gene has CDR1 MGHRA and CDR2 YSYEKL. The CDR3 is 17 amino acids. A note on this clone: What it binds is not known.

The isolated RNA, all of it, was reverse transcribed, so expressed TCRB transcripts were what got sequenced. TCRdb keeps only in-frame clones here, not all; method: immunoSEQ multiplex PCR. The table shows some 660,000 clones, with roughly 13% occurring only once. General study results and limits: Equally in patients and controls, PCR might preferentially amplify shorter templates. For type 1 diabetes patients, VDJ junctions showed fewer insertions and more deletions. For patients, the naive, central memory and Treg TCRB repertoires appeared more alike than for healthy donors. In all four CD4+ subsets, TCRB CDR3 length was significantly, moderately reduced in type 1 diabetes.

The material sequenced was naive CD4+ T cells from blood. The chain has TRBV4-1 and TRBJ1-5, with a weak D call TRBD1 (5 bases). This receptor was obtained from a man in his late teens or twenties with type 1 diabetes. The CDR3 loop is CASSQSMVRGVSRPQHF. The CDR3 DNA is TGCGCCAGCAGCCAATCGATGGTCAGAGGGGTCTCCAGGCCCCAGCATTTT.